One sample yielded the 6 T cell receptor beta chains listed below, sequenced in a study of T cell responses to AZD1222 COVID-19 vaccine. TCRdb's copy holds only in-frame clones and misses some; the assay was immunoSEQ multiplex PCR. This sample has around 130,000 clones, with roughly 92% found just once. The sample in question was peripheral blood, obtained 28 days after the second AZD1222 dose. The receptor set was obtained from an adult who received the AZD1222 COVID-19 vaccine.

This chain connects TRBV7-6 to TRBJ1-1; no clear D. The V and J ends lost 1 base and 8 bases respectively, with 8 bases between them. Germline V gives CDR1 SGHVS, CDR2 FNYEAQ. The CDR3 spans 12 residues. The CDR3 DNA sequence: TGTGCCAGCAGCTTAGATCGGGGAGAAGCTTTCTTT. Encoded protein: CASSLDRGEAFF.

This chain links TRBV20-1 with TRBJ1-1, with 8 nucleotides matching TRBD1. This CDR3 contains 11 residues. CDR1 is DFQATT and CDR2 is SNEGSKA in the germline V gene (reference sequence). Trimming removed 5 bases from V and 7 bases from J; junction bases left unmatched: 3. The CDR3 region is CSAPQGGEAFF. The CDR3 nucleotides are TGCAGTGCTCCACAGGGGGGTGAAGCTTTCTTT.

The V gene is TRBV19, the J gene TRBJ1-2; the D is unclear. Germline V gives CDR1 LNHDA, CDR2 SQIVND (reference sequence). CDR3 length: 17 amino acids. V lost 6 bases and J 7 bases, leaving 27 bases between the germline ends. CDR3 sequence reads: CASSGMPTVGSFGGYTF. The CDR3 coding sequence is TGTGCCAGTAGCGGGATGCCTACAGTGGGCTCTTTTGGTGGCTACACCTTC. Full variable domain (remainder filled in from reference TRBV19 and TRBJ1-2): DGGITQSPKYLFRKEGQNVTLSCEQNLNHDAMYWYRQDPGQGLRLIYYSQIVNDFQKGDIAEGYSVSREKKESFPLTVTSAQKNPTAFYLCASSGMPTVGSFGGYTFGSGTRLTVV.

The gene calls are TRBV11-1 and TRBJ2-5; D tentatively fits TRBD1 or TRBD2 (5 bases each). The CDR3 has 16 residues. Trimming took off 0 bases at V and 5 bases at J, with 16 bases between the two ends. Looked up from germline, CDR1 is SGHAT and CDR2 is FQDESV (reference sequence). CDR3 residues: CASSLATGPPRETQYF. The CDR3 nucleotides read TGTGCCAGCAGCTTAGCCACGGGACCCCCCAGGGAGACCCAGTACTTC.

This chain uses TRBV5-1 with TRBJ2-3, with 7 positions matching TRBD1. With 4 bases clipped from V and 4 bases from J, the junction kept 6 bases outside the gene matches. The CDR3 is 14 amino acids. Germline CDR1 is SGHRS and CDR2 is YFSETQ. The CDR3 is CASSVTGAADTQYF. Here the CDR3 DNA reads TGCGCCAGCAGCGTCACAGGGGCCGCAGATACGCAGTATTTT.

The chain uses TRBV25-1 and TRBJ2-1; D may match TRBD1 or TRBD2 (7 bases each). The length of the CDR3 is 17 residues. Per the germline V gene, CDR1 is MGHDK and CDR2 is SYGVNS. The germline V and J ends were trimmed by 8 bases and 6 bases, with 26 bases remaining between them. The CDR3 region has the DNA TGTGCCAGCGTTTCAGGGGGGGACTACAAGGGGTCCAATGAGCAGTTCTTC. It translates to CASVSGGDYKGSNEQFF.